The entry that follows covers one T cell receptor beta chain sequence. The source of the sample is a study of T cells in Graves' hyperthyroidism and ophthalmopathy. This CDR3 spans 13 amino acids. Between the trimmed V and J ends, which lost 3 bases and 12 bases, there was a span of 15 bases. Germline V gene data show CDR1 as SGHTA and CDR2 as FQGNSA. Stable Graves' hyperthyroidism denoted no ophthalmopathy progression over 18 months. TCR beta CDR3 regions were amplified from RNA. A first-round RT-PCR of the TCR CDR3 used the HTBI primer set. TCRdb reprocessed the multiplex PCR reads via MiXCR and lists one record per CDR3 protein. The data hold around 700,000 distinct CDR3 sequences, with over 35% observed a single time.

The specimen sequenced was blood. The receptor comes from a woman aged 40 to 50 with Graves' hyperthyroidism. The chain carries TRBV7-2 and TRBJ1-5; D unclear. DNA for the CDR3: TGTGCCAGCAGCTTGGGGAGATCGAGACTCCAGCATTTT. Encoded protein: CASSLGRSRLQHF. Drawing the rest from reference TRBV7-2 and TRBJ1-5, the complete variable domain is GAGVSQSPSNKVTEKGKDVELRCDPISGHTALYWYRQSLGQGLEFLIYFQGNSAPDKSGLPSDRFSAERTGGSVSTLTIQRTQQEDSAVYLCASSLGRSRLQHFGDGTRLSIL.